This T cell receptor beta chain was captured in a study of CD8+CD57+ T cells in acquired aplastic anemia. Background on the study: Sorted cells (CD4+ and CD8+) yielded DNA amounts that averaged approximately 3 ug. Study findings and constraints: No significant difference in CD8+ Simpson's diversity was found between patients and controls. Under 35 was the count of CD8+ CDR3 sequences that patients shared with controls.

This CDR3 is 13 amino acids long. V dropped 3 bases and J dropped 3 bases, with 9 bases sitting between them. Germline lookup yields CDR1 SGHTA and CDR2 FQGTGA. An expansion of CD8+CD57+ cells by flow cytometry had been shown in patients chosen for sequencing. Concerning this clonotype itself: Its antigen remains unknown. The conserved phenylalanine or tryptophan normally closing the CDR3 is absent here, so this likely arose from a read error.

TCR beta VDJ and CDR3 profiling used genomic DNA as template. Using its own MiXCR run on the reads, TCRdb lists one record per CDR3 protein. Of about 160,000 distinct CDR3 sequences in the sample, more than 40% were seen once. The sequence came from a human donor with aplastic anemia. The rearrangement uses TRBV7-3 and TRBJ2-7; TRBD1 or TRBD2 may be the D gene (6 bases each). The specimen sequenced was sorted CD4+, CD8+, or CD8+CD57+ T cells (not recorded which) from PBMCs. The CDR3 here is CASSLGGGYEQYL. Written as DNA, the CDR3 is TGTGCCAGCAGCTTGGGGGGCGGCTACGAGCAGTACCTC.